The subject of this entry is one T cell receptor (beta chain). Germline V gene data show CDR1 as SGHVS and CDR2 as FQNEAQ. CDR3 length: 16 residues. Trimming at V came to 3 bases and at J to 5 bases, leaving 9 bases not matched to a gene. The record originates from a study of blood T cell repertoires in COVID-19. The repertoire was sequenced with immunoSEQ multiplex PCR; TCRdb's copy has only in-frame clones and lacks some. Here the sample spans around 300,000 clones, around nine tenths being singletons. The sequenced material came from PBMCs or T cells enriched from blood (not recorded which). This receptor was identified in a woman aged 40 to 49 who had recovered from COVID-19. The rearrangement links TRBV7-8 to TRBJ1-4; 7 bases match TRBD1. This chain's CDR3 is CASSFRQGILNEKLFF. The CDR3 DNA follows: TGTGCCAGCAGCTTCAGACAGGGAATTCTAAATGAAAAACTGTTTTTT. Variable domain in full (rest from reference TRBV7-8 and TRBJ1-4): GAGVSQSPRYKVAKRGQDVALRCDPISGHVSLFWYQQALGQGPEFLTYFQNEAQLDKSGLPSDRFFAERPEGSVSTLKIQRTQQEDSAVYLCASSFRQGILNEKLFFGSGTQLSVL.